This T cell receptor (beta chain) originates from a study of Ad26.COV2.S vaccination and SARS-CoV-2 variants. Produced via immunoSEQ multiplex PCR; TCRdb's table is partial and in-frame only. Of about 410,000 clones listed, about 88% are singletons. Described treatment: 19 received Ad26.COV2.S at low or high dose, single or two shots; about five received placebo; per-sample allocation not given. Sampling occurred on day 63 after the first vaccine or placebo injection. The V gene's germline CDR1 is MGHRA and CDR2 YSYEKL. V dropped 1 base and J dropped 14; count of bases not matched to a gene: 10. This CDR3 is 15 amino acids long.

The V call is TRBV4-1, the J call TRBJ2-1; TRBD2 agrees at 11 bases. The TCR sequence derives from a person aged 18-65 years who received the Ad26.COV2.S COVID-19 vaccine or a placebo. The starting material was peripheral blood, obtained in a trial of Ad26.COV2.S vaccine versus placebo. The CDR3 DNA reads TGCGCCAGCAGCCAAGGACTAGCGGGGACCTGGAAGGAGTTCTTC. As protein: CASSQGLAGTWKEFF.